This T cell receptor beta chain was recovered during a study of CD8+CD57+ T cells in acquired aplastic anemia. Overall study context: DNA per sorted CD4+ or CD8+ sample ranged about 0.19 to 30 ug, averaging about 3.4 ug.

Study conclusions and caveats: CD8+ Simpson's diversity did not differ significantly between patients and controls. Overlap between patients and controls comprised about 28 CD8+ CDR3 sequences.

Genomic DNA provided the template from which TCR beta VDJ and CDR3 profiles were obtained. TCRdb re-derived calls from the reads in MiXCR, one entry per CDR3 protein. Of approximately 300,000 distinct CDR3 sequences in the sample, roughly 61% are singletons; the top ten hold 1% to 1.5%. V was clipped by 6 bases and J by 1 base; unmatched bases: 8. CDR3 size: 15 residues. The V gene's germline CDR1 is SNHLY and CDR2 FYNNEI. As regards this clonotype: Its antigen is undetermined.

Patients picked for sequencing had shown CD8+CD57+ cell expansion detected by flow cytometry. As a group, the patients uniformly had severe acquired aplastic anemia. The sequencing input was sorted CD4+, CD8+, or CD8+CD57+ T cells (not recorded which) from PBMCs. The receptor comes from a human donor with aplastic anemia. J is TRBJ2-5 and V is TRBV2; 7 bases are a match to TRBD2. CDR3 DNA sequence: TGTGCCAGCAGGCGTGACGGGAGGTTCCAAGAGACCCAGTACTTC. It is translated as CASRRDGRFQETQYF.